This entry lists 28 T cell receptor beta chains sequenced from one sample in a study of T cell responses to AZD1222 COVID-19 vaccine (dated by TCRdb to the early 2020s). The method behind the library was the immunoSEQ multiplex PCR assay. Not all clones reach the TCRdb copy of this immuneACCESS table, which keeps in-frame sequences only. Checked studies attribute under half of the gap to unresolved V genes and leave the rest unexplained. The sample table contains 100,000 to 150,000 clones; only one count was recorded for roughly 92% of them. Around 1.1% of the sample is held by the ten biggest clonotypes. The time point label here, explained by the study, means: about 28 days (+/-7) after the second vaccine dose. Sequencing used peripheral blood, obtained 28 days after the second AZD1222 dose. The source is an adult who received the AZD1222 COVID-19 vaccine.

V gene TRBV7-2 combines with J gene TRBJ1-1; D perhaps matches TRBD1 (5 bases). V lost 6 bases and J lost 6, with 14 bases in between. This CDR3 has 13 residues. The germline V gene has CDR1 SGHTA and CDR2 FQGNSA. The CDR3: CASRPGGGPEAFF. As DNA, the CDR3 is TGTGCCAGCAGGCCGGGGGGGGGTCCTGAAGCTTTCTTT. Looking up the rest from reference TRBV7-2 and TRBJ1-1 gives the full variable domain: GAGVSQSPSNKVTEKGKDVELRCDPISGHTALYWYRQSLGQGLEFLIYFQGNSAPDKSGLPSDRFSAERTGGSVSTLTIQRTQQEDSAVYLCASRPGGGPEAFFGQGTRLTVV.

The V call is TRBV7-6, the J call TRBJ1-4, with D perhaps matching TRBD1 (5 bases). The V end was cut by 6 bases, the J end by 0 bases, with 14 bases between. CDR1 and CDR2 from the germline V gene are SGHVS and FNYEAQ. CDR3 length: 16 residues. CDR3 nucleotides: TGTGCCAGCAGTATTGGCGTGGGGGCAACTAATGAAAAACTGTTTTTT. Its protein is CASSIGVGATNEKLFF.

The chain joins TRBV6-6 to TRBJ1-2, with 10 bases aligning to TRBD1. The J segment lost 3 bases and the V segment lost 4 bases, leaving 5 bases of the junction unmatched. There are 15 residues in the CDR3. Germline loops: CDR1 MNHNY, CDR2 SVGAGI (reference sequence). The CDR3 sequence is CASSSTGGAYYGYTF. CDR3 DNA: TGTGCCAGCAGTTCGACAGGGGGCGCGTACTATGGCTACACCTTC.

The chain links TRBV6-5 to TRBJ1-2; 9 nucleotides agree with TRBD1. The germline gives CDR1 MNHEY, CDR2 SVGAGI. After removal of 0 bases from V and 9 bases from J, the junction contained 2 bases not matched to a gene. The CDR3 spans 13 residues. The CDR3 reads CASSYSDRGRYTF. The CDR3 DNA reads as TGTGCCAGCAGTTACTCGGACAGGGGACGCTACACCTTC.

The rearrangement uses TRBV6-2 or TRBV6-3 and TRBJ2-7; 7 bases match TRBD1. V lost 2 bases, J lost 0 bases, and 13 bases stayed unmatched. Germline CDR1 reads MNHEY; CDR2 reads SVGEGT. There are 18 residues in the CDR3. The CDR3 DNA reads TGTGCCAGCAGTTACCCACCCAGGGGACAGTGGAGCTCCTACGAGCAGTACTTC. The encoded protein is CASSYPPRGQWSSYEQYF.

This clone has just one count. The chain uses TRBV11-2 and TRBJ1-2; D is ambiguous. CDR3 length: 14 amino acids. CDR1 is SGHAT and CDR2 is FQNNGV in the germline V gene. Trimming took off 0 bases at V and 2 bases at J, with 7 bases between the two ends. This CDR3 is CASSLDGPNYGYTF. For the CDR3, the DNA is TGTGCCAGCAGCTTAGATGGGCCAAACTATGGCTACACCTTC.

The chain combines TRBV19 with TRBJ2-3, with a possible D match to TRBD1 (6 bases). CDR1 LNHDA and CDR2 SQIVND come from the germline V gene (reference sequence). The CDR3 is 13 residues long. V lost 5 bases and J lost 4, with 10 bases in between. The CDR3 bases are TGTGCCAGTAGTTTCACAGGGTCAGATACGCAGTATTTT. This gives the protein CASSFTGSDTQYF.

The chain couples TRBV3-1 (or the pseudogene TRBV3-2) to TRBJ1-6; no reliable D call. The germline CDR1 and CDR2 sequences are LGHDT and YNNKEL (reference sequence). This CDR3 has 13 residues. The V end was cut by 0 bases, the J end by 6 bases, with 3 bases between. The CDR3 bases are TGTGCCAGCAGCCAAGAGCCTAATTCACCCCTCCACTTT. This codes for CASSQEPNSPLHF.

This sequence joins TRBV7-2 and TRBJ1-2; 7 nucleotides agree with TRBD1. Trimming cost V 3 bases and J 1 base; bases outside gene matches: 8. This CDR3 has 16 residues. Germline V gene lookup returns CDR1 SGHTA and CDR2 FQGNSA. As DNA, the CDR3 is TGTGCCAGCAGCTTCCAATCCGGACAGGATAACTATGGCTACACCTTC. Translation: CASSFQSGQDNYGYTF.

V gene TRBV19 combines with J gene TRBJ1-1; D may be TRBD1 (6 bases). The CDR3 runs 13 residues. Trimming took off 7 bases at V and 6 bases at J, with 15 bases between the two ends. The germline gives CDR1 LNHDA, CDR2 SQIVND (reference sequence). The CDR3 nucleotides are TGTGCCAGTATTCCCCAGGGGTTCGCTGAAGCTTTCTTT. Encoded protein: CASIPQGFAEAFF.

This sequence joins TRBV24-1 and TRBJ2-1; 7 nucleotides align to TRBD2. V was pared by 5 bases and J by 5 bases, with 8 bases of the junction left unmatched. This CDR3 region has 15 residues. In germline, CDR1 is KGHDR, CDR2 SFDVKD. The CDR3 DNA reads as TGTGCCACCAGTGGAGCCGGGACTACTAACAATGAGCAGTTCTTC. Translated: CATSGAGTTNNEQFF.

The chain employs TRBV5-1 and TRBJ2-7, with D perhaps matching TRBD1 or TRBD2 (5 bases each). Germline CDR1 and CDR2: SGHRS and YFSETQ. The CDR3 consists of 14 residues. V shed 0 bases and J shed 3 bases, with 10 bases lying between them. The CDR3 DNA is TGCGCCAGCAGCTTGGGCTGGGGGAACTACGAGCAGTACTTC. Residues: CASSLGWGNYEQYF.

V usage is TRBV5-6 and J usage is TRBJ1-2, with 9 bases that match TRBD1. The CDR3 runs 17 residues. CDR1 and CDR2 (germline): SGHDT, YYEEEE. The junction had 16 bases not matched to a gene; V was cut back by 3 bases and J by 7 bases. In DNA, the CDR3 is TGTGCCAGCAGCTCCTTAGGCCAATGGGACAGGGAAGGTGGCTACACCTTC. This sequence encodes CASSSLGQWDREGGYTF.

This clone was detected once. The chain recombines TRBV5-6 with TRBJ2-7; perhaps D is TRBD1 or TRBD2 (5 bases each). Trimming stripped 4 bases from V and 9 bases from J, with 17 bases between. There are 13 residues in the CDR3. In germline, CDR1 is SGHDT, CDR2 YYEEEE. CDR3 protein: CASSGDGGLSQYF. CDR3 DNA sequence: TGTGCCAGCAGCGGGGACGGAGGTCTTTCGCAGTACTTC.

The genes are TRBV6-1 and TRBJ1-5; D remains unclear. This CDR3 region has 16 residues. V gave up 2 bases and J gave up 0 bases, with 11 bases separating them. The germline V gene has CDR1 MNHNS and CDR2 SASEGT. CDR3 in amino acids: CASSERPSNSNQPQHF. CDR3 coding DNA: TGTGCCAGCAGTGAACGGCCATCAAATAGCAATCAGCCCCAGCATTTT.

This chain joins TRBV3-1 (or the pseudogene TRBV3-2) and TRBJ1-1; perhaps TRBD1 as D (6 bases). The V gene's germline CDR1 is LGHDT and CDR2 YNNKEL (reference sequence). V was shortened by 2 bases and J by 4 bases, with 11 bases between the two germline ends. The CDR3 totals 14 residues. The DNA of the CDR3 is TGTGCCAGCAGCCAACCAGACAGGCGCACTGAAGCTTTCTTT. This encodes CASSQPDRRTEAFF.

The V call is TRBV15, the J call TRBJ2-1, with 7 bases lining up with TRBD2. V was clipped by 1 base and J by 3 bases; unmatched bases: 0. The CDR3 is 14 residues long. The germline gives CDR1 LNHNV, CDR2 YYDKDF (reference sequence). The CDR3 DNA sequence: TGTGCCACCAGCAGAGGGACTAGCTACAATGAGCAGTTCTTC. Translated: CATSRGTSYNEQFF. Looking up the rest from reference TRBV15 and TRBJ2-1 gives the full variable domain: DAMVIQNPRYQVTQFGKPVTLSCSQTLNHNVMYWYQQKSSQAPKLLFHYYDKDFNNEADTPDNFQSRRPNTSFCFLDIRSPGLGDTAMYLCATSRGTSYNEQFFGPGTRLTVL.

The chain employs TRBV19 and TRBJ1-2; the D is unclear. Trimming pared 3 bases from V and 4 bases from J, leaving 12 bases between. The CDR3 sequence is 14 residues long. Germline V gives CDR1 LNHDA, CDR2 SQIVND (reference sequence). CDR3 DNA: TGTGCCAGTAGTATTGGAGACTGGACCTATGGCTACACCTTC. It codes for CASSIGDWTYGYTF. The entire variable domain, with the rest obtained from reference TRBV19 and TRBJ1-2, is as follows: DGGITQSPKYLFRKEGQNVTLSCEQNLNHDAMYWYRQDPGQGLRLIYYSQIVNDFQKGDIAEGYSVSREKKESFPLTVTSAQKNPTAFYLCASSIGDWTYGYTFGSGTRLTVV.

For the CDR3, the DNA is TGTGCCAGCAGCCAAGACGGGCGCGGGGGCCTCTACGAGCAGTACTTC. This encodes CASSQDGRGGLYEQYF. This chain links TRBV3-1 (or the pseudogene TRBV3-2) with TRBJ2-7, with TRBD2 as a possible D gene (7 bases). CDR3 size: 16 residues. Trimming removed 0 bases from V and 3 bases from J, with 15 bases in between. From germline, CDR1 is LGHDT and CDR2 YNNKEL (reference sequence).

V gene TRBV11-3 combines with J gene TRBJ1-3; D is unclear. Germline loops: CDR1 SGHNT, CDR2 YENEEA. Trimming pared 2 bases from V and 7 bases from J, leaving 9 bases between. CDR3 length: 13 amino acids. The CDR3 region is CASSLRGVNTIYF. In DNA, the CDR3 is TGTGCCAGCAGCTTACGAGGCGTTAACACCATATATTTT.

V gene TRBV3-1 (or the pseudogene TRBV3-2) combines with J gene TRBJ2-1, with 9 bases identical to TRBD2. The V and J ends lost 2 bases and 6 bases, in that order; junction bases with no gene match: 5. This CDR3 is built from 15 residues. Germline CDR1 and CDR2: LGHDT and YNNKEL (reference sequence). CDR3: CASSQSLAGTNEQFF. The CDR3 DNA follows: TGTGCCAGCAGCCAAAGCCTAGCGGGGACCAATGAGCAGTTCTTC.

This clone turned up a few times. CDR3 residues: CASSLDYGVITGELFF. Here the CDR3 DNA reads TGTGCCAGCAGCTTAGATTACGGCGTAATCACCGGGGAGCTGTTTTTT. The chain employs TRBV11-3 and TRBJ2-2; D call uncertain. V was pared by 0 bases and J by 4 bases, with 12 bases between. The CDR3 loop spans 16 amino acids. In germline, CDR1 is SGHNT, CDR2 YENEEA.

The gene calls are TRBV4-1 and TRBJ2-5, with D possibly matching TRBD2 (5 bases). The germline gives CDR1 MGHRA, CDR2 YSYEKL. Trimming pared 0 bases from V and 2 bases from J, leaving 16 bases between. The CDR3 runs to 17 residues. The CDR3 sequence: CASSQDRGSVSQETQYF. CDR3 nucleotide sequence: TGCGCCAGCAGCCAAGATAGAGGTAGCGTGTCTCAAGAGACCCAGTACTTC.

As for this clone: The sample contains more than one DNA sequence encoding this CDR3. V gene TRBV28 combines with J gene TRBJ1-1; D possibly corresponds to TRBD1 (5 bases). The germline V gene has CDR1 MDHEN and CDR2 SYDVKM. The CDR3 spans 14 residues. V dropped 5 bases and J dropped 1 base, with 11 bases sitting between them. The DNA of the CDR3 is TGTGCCAGCAGTCCACCTACAGGGAACACTGAAGCTTTCTTT. Residues: CASSPPTGNTEAFF.

The chain joins TRBV29-1 to TRBJ2-6; D gene unclear. This CDR3 contains 14 residues. With 6 bases removed from V and 0 bases from J, the gap between germline ends came to 9 bases. CDR1 is SQVTM and CDR2 is ANQGSEA in the germline V gene. CDR3 protein: CSVLMSSGANVLTF. CDR3 coding DNA: TGCAGCGTGCTTATGAGCTCTGGGGCCAACGTCCTGACTTTC.

V usage is TRBV29-1 and J usage is TRBJ1-1; D gene unclear. From germline, CDR1 is SQVTM and CDR2 ANQGSEA. CDR3 length: 13 residues. V was cut by 4 bases and J by 0 bases, with 9 bases left in between. CDR3 in amino acids: CSVVRQMNTEAFF. The CDR3 DNA sequence: TGCAGCGTTGTAAGGCAGATGAACACTGAAGCTTTCTTT.

J is TRBJ2-5 and V is TRBV6-5; 8 positions agree with TRBD1. Per germline, CDR1 MNHEY and CDR2 SVGAGI. The V and J ends lost 4 bases and 2 bases, in that order; junction bases with no gene match: 3. This CDR3 has 14 residues. The CDR3 coding sequence is TGTGCCAGCAGTTGGGACAGGACGCAAGAGACCCAGTACTTC. This sequence encodes CASSWDRTQETQYF.

This chain connects TRBV7-2 to TRBJ1-2; D gene unclear. This CDR3 comprises 13 residues. Trimming removed 0 bases at V and 2 bases at J, with 4 bases between. Per germline, CDR1 SGHTA and CDR2 FQGNSA. The CDR3 here is CASSLAENYGYTF. The CDR3 nucleotides read TGTGCCAGCAGCTTAGCAGAGAACTATGGCTACACCTTC.